The clone carrying this T cell receptor (beta chain) has at least ten counts. The antigen is unknown. V was cut by 7 bases and J by 0 bases, with 10 bases left in between. Germline CDR1 and CDR2: SQVTM and ANQGSEA. The CDR3 consists of 12 residues. For TCRbeta, the library was prepared with unique molecular identifiers. MiXCR, run by TCRdb on the PCR reads, gives a single entry per CDR3 protein. The table lists fewer than 700,000 distinct CDR3 sequences, approximately 13% of them singletons, with approximately 2.1% in the top ten. The sample is drawn from a study of T-cell reconstitution after alpha-beta-depleted transplantation in children. Notes on the study in general: Where alpha-beta T cells came from about two months after transplant was reportedly several hundred expanded graft clones. The origin of high day-60 TCRbeta diversity in some patients lay in surviving recipient T cells and thymic progenitors. At one year after transplant, newly produced T cells mostly accounted for T-cell counts and diversity.

This chain uses TRBV29-1 with TRBJ2-7; D gene unclear. The TCR comes from a male patient aged 10 to 17 who had a stem cell transplant for acute myeloid leukemia, so the T cells may come from the graft donor. This material consisted of PBMCs, mostly from graft donor cells, taken 360 days after TCRalphabeta/CD19-depleted stem cell transplant. The CDR3 DNA is TGCAGCGCGCACAAGAGCTCCTACGAGCAGTACTTC. It translates to CSAHKSSYEQYF.